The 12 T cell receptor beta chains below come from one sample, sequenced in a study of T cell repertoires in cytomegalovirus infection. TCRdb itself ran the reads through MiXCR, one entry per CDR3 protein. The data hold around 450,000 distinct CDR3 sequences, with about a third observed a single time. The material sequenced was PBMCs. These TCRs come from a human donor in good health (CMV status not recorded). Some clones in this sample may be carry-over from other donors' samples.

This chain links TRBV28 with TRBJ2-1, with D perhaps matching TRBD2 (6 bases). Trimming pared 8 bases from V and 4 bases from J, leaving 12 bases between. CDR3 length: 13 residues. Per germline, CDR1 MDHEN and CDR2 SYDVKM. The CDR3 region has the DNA TGTGCCAGCCACACGGGGACTTACAATGAGCAGTTCTTC. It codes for CASHTGTYNEQFF.

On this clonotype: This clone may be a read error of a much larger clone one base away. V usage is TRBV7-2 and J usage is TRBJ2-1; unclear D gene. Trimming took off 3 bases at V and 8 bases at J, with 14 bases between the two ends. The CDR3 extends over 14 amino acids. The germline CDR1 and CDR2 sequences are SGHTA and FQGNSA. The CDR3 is CASSLLSRIYEQFF. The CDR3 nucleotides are TGTGCCAGCAGCTTGCTCTCTAGAATCTATGAGCAGTTCTTC.

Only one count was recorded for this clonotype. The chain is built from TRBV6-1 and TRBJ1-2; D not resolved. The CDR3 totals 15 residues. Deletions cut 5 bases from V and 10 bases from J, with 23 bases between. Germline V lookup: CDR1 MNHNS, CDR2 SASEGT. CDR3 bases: TGTGCCAGCAGTTCCACAGCATCCAACCAACGTGTCTACACCTTC. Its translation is CASSSTASNQRVYTF.

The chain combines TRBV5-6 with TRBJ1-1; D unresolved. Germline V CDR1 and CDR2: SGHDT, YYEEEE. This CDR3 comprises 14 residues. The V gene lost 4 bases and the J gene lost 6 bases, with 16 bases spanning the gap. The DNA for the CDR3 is TGTGCCAGCAGCAAGGGATTTTTTGACCCTGAAGCTTTCTTT. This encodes CASSKGFFDPEAFF.

CDR3 loop: CAISEGAGTAETQYF. Written as DNA, the CDR3 is TGTGCCATCAGTGAAGGGGCCGGGACAGCCGAGACCCAGTACTTC. This chain links TRBV10-3 with TRBJ2-5; 7 bases are a match to TRBD1. Germline loops: CDR1 ENHRY, CDR2 SYGVKD. The trim removed 3 bases at V and 5 bases at J, leaving 9 bases unmatched. This CDR3 region has 15 residues.

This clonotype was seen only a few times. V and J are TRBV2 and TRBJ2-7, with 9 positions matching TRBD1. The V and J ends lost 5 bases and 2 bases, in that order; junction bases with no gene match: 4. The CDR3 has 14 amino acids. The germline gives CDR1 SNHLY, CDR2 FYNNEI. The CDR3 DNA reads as TGTGCCAGCAGTCCTACAGGGGGCCCCTACGAGCAGTACTTC. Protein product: CASSPTGGPYEQYF.

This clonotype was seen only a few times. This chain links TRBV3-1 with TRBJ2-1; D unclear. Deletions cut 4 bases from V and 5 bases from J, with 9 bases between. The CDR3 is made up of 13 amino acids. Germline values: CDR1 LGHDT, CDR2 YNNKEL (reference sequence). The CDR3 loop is CASSRWMDNEQFF. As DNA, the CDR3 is TGTGCCAGCAGCCGTTGGATGGACAATGAGCAGTTCTTC.

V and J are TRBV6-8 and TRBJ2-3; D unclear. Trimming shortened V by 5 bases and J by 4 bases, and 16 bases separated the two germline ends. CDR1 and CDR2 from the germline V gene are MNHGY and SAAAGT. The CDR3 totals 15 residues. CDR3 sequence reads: CASSGPPSSSDTQYF. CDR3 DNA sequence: TGTGCCAGCAGTGGGCCCCCCAGTAGCTCAGATACGCAGTATTTT.

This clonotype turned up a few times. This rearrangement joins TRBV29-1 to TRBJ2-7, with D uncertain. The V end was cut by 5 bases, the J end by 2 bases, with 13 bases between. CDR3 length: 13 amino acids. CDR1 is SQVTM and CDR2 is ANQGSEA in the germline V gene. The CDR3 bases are TGCAGCGTTTCCTGGGATCACGCCTACGAGCAGTACTTC. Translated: CSVSWDHAYEQYF.

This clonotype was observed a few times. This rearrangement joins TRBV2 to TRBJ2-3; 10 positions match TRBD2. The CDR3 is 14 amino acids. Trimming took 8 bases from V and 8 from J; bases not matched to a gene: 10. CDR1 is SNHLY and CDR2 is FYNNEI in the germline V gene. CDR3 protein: CASSPGTSVGTQYF. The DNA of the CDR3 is TGTGCCAGCTCCCCCGGGACTAGCGTTGGTACGCAGTATTTT.

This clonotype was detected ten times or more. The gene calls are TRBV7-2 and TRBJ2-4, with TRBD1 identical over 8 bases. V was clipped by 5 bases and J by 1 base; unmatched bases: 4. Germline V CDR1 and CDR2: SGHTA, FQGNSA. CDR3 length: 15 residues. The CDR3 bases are TGTGCCAGCAGCCGACAGGGGATGGCCAAAAACATTCAGTACTTC. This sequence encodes CASSRQGMAKNIQYF.

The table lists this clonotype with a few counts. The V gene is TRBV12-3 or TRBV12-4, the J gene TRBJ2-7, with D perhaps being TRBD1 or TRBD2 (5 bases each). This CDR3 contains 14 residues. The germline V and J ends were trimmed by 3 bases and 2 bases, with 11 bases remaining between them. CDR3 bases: TGTGCCAGCAGTTTGGGGGAGTTCACCTACGAGCAGTACTTC. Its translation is CASSLGEFTYEQYF.